These T cell receptor beta chains were read from a single sample in a study of shared clonotypes between healthy human individuals. Assay: immunoSEQ multiplex PCR; the TCRdb copy retains only in-frame clones and omits some. The sample holds millions of clones, roughly 95% seen once. Sequenced input: naive CD4+ T cells sorted from blood. Receptors were obtained from a man aged 18 to 29 in good health. CDR3s include the opening cysteine and the closing phenylalanine or tryptophan. The order of the fields is V gene, D gene, J gene, clone size, CDR3 protein, CDR3 DNA. A D gene is named only where the DNA matches it firmly. Rows may omit the clone size; those that give it use once, few, many or a size class.

TRBV5-1	-	TRBJ1-4	-	CASSPRRTNEKLFF	TGCGCCAGCAGCCCAAGGAGGACTAATGAAAAACTGTTTTTT
TRBV7-9	TRBD2	TRBJ2-1	-	CASSPSSGRDSYNEQFF	TGTGCCAGCAGCCCCTCGAGCGGGAGAGACTCCTACAATGAGCAGTTCTTC
TRBV5-1	TRBD2	TRBJ2-1	-	CASSLVAGSMGNEQFF	TGCGCCAGCAGCTTAGTAGCGGGATCGATGGGGAATGAGCAGTTCTTC
TRBV5-1	TRBD2	TRBJ2-1	-	CASSLEGLGGGNEQFF	TGCGCCAGCAGCTTGGAAGGCCTGGGCGGGGGCAATGAGCAGTTCTTC
TRBV6-5	-	TRBJ2-1	-	CASSGTRDYNEQFF	TGTGCCAGCAGTGGGACGAGGGACTACAATGAGCAGTTCTTC
TRBV28	-	TRBJ1-1	-	CASSFLGEMNTEAFF	TGTGCCAGCAGTTTCTTGGGTGAAATGAACACTGAAGCTTTCTTT
TRBV5-6	TRBD2	TRBJ2-5	once	CASSSLGTSGREETQYF	TGTGCCAGCAGCTCGCTGGGGACTAGCGGGAGAGAAGAGACCCAGTACTTC
TRBV30	TRBD2	TRBJ2-1	-	CAWSRDYSANEQFF	TGTGCCTGGAGTCGGGACTATTCGGCCAATGAGCAGTTCTTC
TRBV7-9	-	TRBJ1-4	-	CASSSGRVGEKLFF	TGTGCCAGCAGCTCAGGCAGGGTCGGAGAAAAACTGTTTTTT
TRBV4-3	-	TRBJ2-3	-	CASSPGVRTDTQYF	TGCGCCAGCAGCCCCGGGGTGCGCACAGATACGCAGTATTTT
TRBV18	-	TRBJ1-1	-	CASSPTANTEAFF	TGTGCCAGCTCCCCGACAGCAAACACTGAAGCTTTCTTT
TRBV30	-	TRBJ2-1	-	CAWSVGRYNEQFF	TGTGCCTGGAGTGTAGGTCGGTACAATGAGCAGTTCTTC
TRBV14	-	TRBJ1-1	-	CASSQDILQQAFF	TGTGCCAGCAGCCAAGATATTCTCCAGCAAGCTTTCTTT
TRBV18	-	TRBJ2-5	-	CASSPLGPGSQETQYF	TGTGCCAGCTCACCCTTAGGCCCGGGCTCACAAGAGACCCAGTACTTC
TRBV9	-	TRBJ1-3	-	CASSVQPGNRYTIYF	TGTGCCAGCAGCGTACAGCCAGGCAATAGGTACACCATATATTTT
TRBV7-9	-	TRBJ1-4	-	CASSLVGGEKLFF	TGTGCCAGCAGCTTAGTGGGGGGTGAAAAACTGTTTTTT
TRBV7-9	-	TRBJ2-1	once	CASSTRTLFSYNEQFF	TGTGCCAGCAGCACCCGGACATTATTCTCCTACAATGAGCAGTTCTTC
TRBV27	TRBD1	TRBJ2-4	-	CASSTGTGYQGIQYF	TGTGCCAGCTCAACCGGGACAGGGTATCAGGGCATTCAGTACTTC
TRBV27	-	TRBJ2-7	-	CASSTPSYEQYF	TGTGCCAGCAGCACACCCTCCTACGAGCAGTACTTC
TRBV28	-	TRBJ2-5	-	CASRQGQETQYF	TGTGCCAGCAGACAGGGCCAAGAGACCCAGTACTTC
TRBV6-6	TRBD2	TRBJ2-1	-	CASSYSILAVEQFF	TGTGCCAGCAGTTACTCGATACTAGCGGTTGAGCAGTTCTTC
TRBV27	-	TRBJ2-3	-	CASSLAKRRGTDTQYF	TGTGCCAGCAGTTTGGCGAAGCGCCGGGGCACAGATACGCAGTATTTT
TRBV7-2	TRBD1	TRBJ1-1	once	CASSSRQGMNTEAFF	TGTGCCAGCAGCTCACGACAGGGGATGAACACTGAAGCTTTCTTT
TRBV6-1	TRBD1	TRBJ1-4	-	CASSETRGWLDEKLFF	TGTGCCAGCAGTGAAACCAGGGGGTGGTTGGATGAAAAACTGTTTTTT
TRBV27	-	TRBJ1-1	-	CASSLKGNTEAFF	TGTGCCAGCAGTTTAAAGGGTAACACTGAAGCTTTCTTT
TRBV28	TRBD1	TRBJ1-1	-	CASSPLTGVNTEAFF	TGTGCCAGCAGTCCACTCACAGGGGTGAACACTGAAGCTTTCTTT
TRBV25-1	TRBD2	TRBJ2-3	-	CASMGGSLPTDTQYF	TGTGCCAGCATGGGGGGGAGTCTACCTACAGATACGCAGTATTTT
TRBV21-1	-	TRBJ1-2	-	CASSTKMEVGTPEANYGYTF	TGTGCCAGCAGCACTAAAATGGAGGTCGGGACGCCTGAGGCTAACTATGGCTACACCTTC
TRBV5-4	-	TRBJ2-5	-	CASSPGGQETQYF	TGTGCCAGCAGTCCCGGGGGCCAAGAGACCCAGTACTTC
TRBV30	-	TRBJ2-5	-	CAWGSRWGETQYF	TGTGCCTGGGGTTCGCGGTGGGGAGAGACCCAGTACTTC
TRBV9	-	TRBJ2-1	-	CASSANYEQFF	TGTGCCAGCAGCGCCAACTATGAGCAGTTCTTC
TRBV7-3	-	TRBJ1-1	-	CASRGVNTEAFF	TGTGCCAGCAGGGGAGTAAACACTGAAGCTTTCTTT
TRBV30	TRBD2	TRBJ2-1	-	CAWSPQGLGHNEQFF	TGTGCCTGGAGTCCTCAGGGACTAGGCCACAATGAGCAGTTCTTC
TRBV29-1	-	TRBJ2-7	-	CSARQGGIYEQYF	TGCAGCGCTCGACAAGGGGGAATCTACGAGCAGTACTTC
TRBV6-1	TRBD1	TRBJ2-2	-	CASSGYATGVWTGELFF	TGTGCCAGCAGTGGGTATGCGACAGGGGTATGGACCGGGGAGCTGTTTTTT
TRBV6-5	-	TRBJ1-1	once	CASSTSDRMNTEAFF	TGTGCCAGCAGTACCTCGGACAGAATGAACACTGAAGCTTTCTTT
TRBV7-7	TRBD2	TRBJ2-5	-	CASSLGASGQETQYF	TGTGCTAGCAGCTTAGGTGCTAGCGGACAAGAGACCCAGTACTTC
TRBV28	-	TRBJ2-7	-	CASSWDGPYEQYF	TGTGCCAGCAGTTGGGACGGACCCTACGAGCAGTACTTC
TRBV28	-	TRBJ1-4	-	CASGGRQFSGKLFF	TGTGCCAGCGGGGGTCGGCAGTTCTCAGGAAAACTGTTTTTT
TRBV28	-	TRBJ1-4	-	CASSPPTGRAGDNEKLFF	TGTGCCAGCAGTCCTCCTACTGGCCGAGCAGGGGATAATGAAAAACTGTTTTTT
TRBV11-3	TRBD1	TRBJ2-2	-	CASSLVSGGIGELFF	TGTGCCAGCAGCTTAGTGTCAGGGGGCATCGGGGAGCTGTTTTTT
TRBV7-2	TRBD2	TRBJ2-1	-	CASSFGAGVSYNEQFF	TGTGCCAGCAGCTTTGGGGCGGGAGTATCCTACAATGAGCAGTTCTTC
TRBV4-1	TRBD2	TRBJ2-2	-	CASSQVGLAGRSNTGELFF	TGCGCCAGCAGCCAAGTGGGACTAGCGGGGCGATCGAACACCGGGGAGCTGTTTTTT
TRBV6-5	-	TRBJ2-7	-	CAAGGLAYEQYF	TGTGCCGCTGGAGGGTTAGCCTACGAGCAGTACTTC
TRBV13	TRBD2	TRBJ2-2	-	CASSSGLADGELFF	TGTGCCAGCAGCTCTGGACTAGCGGACGGGGAGCTGTTTTTT
TRBV2	-	TRBJ2-7	-	CASSGQGPSYEQYF	TGTGCCAGCTCAGGGCAGGGCCCCTCCTACGAGCAGTACTTC
TRBV28	TRBD1	TRBJ2-7	-	CASSSQGSYEQYF	TGTGCCAGCAGTTCACAGGGGAGCTACGAGCAGTACTTC
TRBV10-3	-	TRBJ1-3	-	CAISQREGVSGNTIYF	TGTGCCATCAGCCAGAGAGAAGGGGTATCTGGAAACACCATATATTTT
TRBV7-9	-	TRBJ2-7	-	CASSSWGNPYEQYF	TGTGCCAGCAGCTCTTGGGGGAACCCCTACGAGCAGTACTTC